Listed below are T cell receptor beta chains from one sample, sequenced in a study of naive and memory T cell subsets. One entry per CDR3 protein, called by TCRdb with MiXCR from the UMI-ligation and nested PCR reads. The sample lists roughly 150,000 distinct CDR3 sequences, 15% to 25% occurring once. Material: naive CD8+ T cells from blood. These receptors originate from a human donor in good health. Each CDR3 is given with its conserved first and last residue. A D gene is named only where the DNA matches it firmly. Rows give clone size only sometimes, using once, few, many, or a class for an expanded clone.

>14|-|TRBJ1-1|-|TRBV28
CASSRGFMNTEAFF
TGTGCCAGCAGTCGGGGGTTCATGAACACTGAAGCTTTCTTT
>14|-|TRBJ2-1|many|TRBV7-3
CASSSGGSYNEQFF
TGTGCCAGCAGCTCCGGGGGCTCCTACAATGAGCAGTTCTTC
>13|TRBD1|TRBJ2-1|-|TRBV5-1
CASSPLTGREQFF
TGCGCCAGCAGCCCGCTGACAGGGCGTGAGCAGTTCTTC
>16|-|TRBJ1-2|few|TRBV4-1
CASSQLSGEPNYGYTF
TGCGCCAGCAGCCAATTATCAGGAGAACCAAACTATGGCTACACCTTC
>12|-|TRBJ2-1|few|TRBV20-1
CSATGEKNEQFF
TGCAGTGCGACGGGAGAGAAGAATGAGCAGTTCTTC
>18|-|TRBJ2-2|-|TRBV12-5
CASGLIPAGLTNTGELFF
TGTGCTAGTGGTTTGATCCCTGCGGGGCTCACGAACACCGGGGAGCTGTTTTTT
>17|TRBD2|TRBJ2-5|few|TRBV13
CASKSGTSGSLLETQYF
TGTGCCAGCAAATCCGGGACTAGCGGGAGTTTGTTAGAGACCCAGTACTTC
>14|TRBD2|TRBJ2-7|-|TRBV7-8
CASSFQREGDEQYF
TGTGCCAGCAGCTTTCAGCGGGAGGGTGACGAGCAGTACTTC
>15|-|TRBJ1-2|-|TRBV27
CASRNTGGLGYGYTF
TGTGCCAGCAGAAATACTGGGGGTCTCGGCTATGGCTACACCTTC
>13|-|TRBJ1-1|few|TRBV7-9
CASSLVRKLEAFF
TGTGCCAGCAGCTTAGTTCGGAAACTTGAAGCTTTCTTT
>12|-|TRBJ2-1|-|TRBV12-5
CASGITLAMQFF
TGTGCTAGTGGCATTACCCTAGCAATGCAGTTCTTC
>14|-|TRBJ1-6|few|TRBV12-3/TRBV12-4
CASSFSPGNSPLHF
TGTGCCAGCAGTTTTAGCCCGGGTAATTCACCCCTCCACTTT
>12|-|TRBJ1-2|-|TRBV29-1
CSVDGDFWGYTF
TGCAGCGTTGACGGTGACTTCTGGGGCTACACCTTC
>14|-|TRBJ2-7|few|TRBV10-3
CAISERDRTGEQYF
TGTGCCATCAGTGAGCGAGACAGGACCGGCGAGCAGTACTTC
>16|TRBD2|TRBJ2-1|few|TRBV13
CASTPVVERGNNEQFF
TGTGCCAGCACCCCCGTGGTCGAGCGGGGGAACAATGAGCAGTTCTTC
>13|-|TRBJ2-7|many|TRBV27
CASSLGGPYEQYF
TGTGCCAGCAGTTTGGGGGGACCCTACGAGCAGTACTTC
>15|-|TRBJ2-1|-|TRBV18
CASSPGQMGVNEQFF
TGTGCCAGCTCACCTGGACAGATGGGGGTCAATGAGCAGTTCTTC
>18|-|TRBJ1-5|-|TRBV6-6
CASSYSTLRSNDYQPQHF
TGTGCCAGCAGTTACTCGACTCTCCGGTCTAACGATTATCAGCCCCAGCATTTT
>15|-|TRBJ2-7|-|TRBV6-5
CASSDRGLSSPEQYF
TGTGCCAGCAGTGATAGGGGCCTATCGTCGCCCGAGCAGTACTTC
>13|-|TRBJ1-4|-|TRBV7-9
CASMGVTNEKLFF
TGTGCCAGCATGGGGGTTACTAATGAAAAACTGTTTTTT
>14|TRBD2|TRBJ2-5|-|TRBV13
CASSPGLAIETQYF
TGTGCCAGCAGCCCTGGACTAGCGATTGAGACCCAGTACTTC
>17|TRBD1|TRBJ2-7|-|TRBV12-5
CASGLEMTGSLSYEQYF
TGTGCTAGTGGTTTAGAAATGACAGGGTCTCTCTCCTACGAGCAGTACTTC
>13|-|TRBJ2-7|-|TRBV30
CAWIGGDSYEQYF
TGTGCCTGGATTGGGGGAGACTCCTACGAGCAGTACTTC
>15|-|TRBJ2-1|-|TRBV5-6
CASTIEWGGYNEQFF
TGTGCCAGCACCATCGAATGGGGCGGGTACAATGAGCAGTTCTTC
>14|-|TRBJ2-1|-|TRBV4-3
CASSLDRLANEQFF
TGCGCCAGCAGCCTCGACCGTTTGGCGAATGAGCAGTTCTTC
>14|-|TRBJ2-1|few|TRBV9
CASSVGVGPGEQFF
TGTGCCAGCAGCGTAGGGGTCGGACCGGGGGAGCAGTTCTTC
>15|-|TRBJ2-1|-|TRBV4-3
CASSQRVNRAGGVFF
TGCGCCAGCAGCCAACGGGTTAACCGGGCTGGTGGTGTGTTCTTC
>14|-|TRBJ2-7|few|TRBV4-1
CASSQGGVQDEQYF
TGCGCCAGCAGCCAAGGCGGTGTTCAGGACGAGCAGTACTTC
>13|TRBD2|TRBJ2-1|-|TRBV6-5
CASSILASDEQFF
TGTGCCAGCAGTATACTAGCGAGCGATGAGCAGTTCTTC
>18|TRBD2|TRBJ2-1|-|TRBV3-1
CASSQGSPSGSYYNEQFF
TGTGCCAGCAGCCAAGGCTCACCAAGCGGGAGTTACTACAATGAGCAGTTCTTC
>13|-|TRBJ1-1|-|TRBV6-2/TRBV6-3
CASSYARITEAFF
TGTGCCAGCAGTTATGCCCGGATCACTGAAGCTTTCTTT
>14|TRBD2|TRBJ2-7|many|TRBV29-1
CSVEGLAGDYEQYF
TGCAGCGTTGAAGGGCTAGCGGGAGACTACGAGCAGTACTTC
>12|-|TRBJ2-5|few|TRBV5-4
CASSLDIETQYF
TGTGCCAGCAGCTTGGACATAGAGACCCAGTACTTC
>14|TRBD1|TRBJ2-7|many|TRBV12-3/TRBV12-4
CASSTGDSSYEQYF
TGTGCCAGCAGCACAGGGGATTCGTCCTACGAGCAGTACTTC
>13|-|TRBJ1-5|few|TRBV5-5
CASSFEGYQPQHF
TGTGCCAGCAGCTTTGAAGGGTATCAGCCCCAGCATTTT
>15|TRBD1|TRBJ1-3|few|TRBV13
CASSLGTGAGNTIYF
TGTGCCAGCAGCTTAGGAACAGGGGCTGGAAACACCATATATTTT
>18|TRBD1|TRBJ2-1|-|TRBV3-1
CASSQDPPQGAGDNEQFF
TGTGCCAGCAGCCAAGATCCCCCCCAGGGGGCTGGCGACAATGAGCAGTTCTTC
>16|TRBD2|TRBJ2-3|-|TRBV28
CASSFPGLADTDTQYF
TGTGCCAGCAGTTTTCCTGGACTAGCGGACACAGATACGCAGTATTTT
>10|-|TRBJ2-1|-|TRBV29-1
CSVRMPEQFF
TGCAGCGTTCGCATGCCGGAGCAGTTCTTC
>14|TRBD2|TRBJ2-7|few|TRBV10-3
CASQAGDSSYEQYF
TGTGCCTCACAAGCGGGGGATAGCTCCTACGAGCAGTACTTC
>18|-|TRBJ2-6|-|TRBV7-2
CASSPRTEPFSGANVLTF
TGTGCCAGCAGCCCCAGGACAGAGCCCTTCTCTGGGGCCAACGTCCTGACTTTC
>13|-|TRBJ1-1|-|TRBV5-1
CASSWDIVTEAFF
TGCGCCAGCAGCTGGGACATAGTCACTGAAGCTTTCTTT
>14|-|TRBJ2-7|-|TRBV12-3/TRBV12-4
CASSTGILSYEQYF
TGTGCCAGCAGTACAGGGATTTTGTCCTACGAGCAGTACTTC
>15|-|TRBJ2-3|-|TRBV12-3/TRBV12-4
CASSLVLGRTDTQYF
TGTGCCAGCAGTTTAGTACTGGGGAGGACAGATACGCAGTATTTT
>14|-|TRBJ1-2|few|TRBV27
CASSSGGGTYGYTF
TGTGCCAGCAGTTCGGGGGGGGGAACCTATGGCTACACCTTC
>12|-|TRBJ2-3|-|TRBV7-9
CASNLNPDTQYF
TGTGCCAGCAACCTCAACCCAGATACGCAGTATTTT